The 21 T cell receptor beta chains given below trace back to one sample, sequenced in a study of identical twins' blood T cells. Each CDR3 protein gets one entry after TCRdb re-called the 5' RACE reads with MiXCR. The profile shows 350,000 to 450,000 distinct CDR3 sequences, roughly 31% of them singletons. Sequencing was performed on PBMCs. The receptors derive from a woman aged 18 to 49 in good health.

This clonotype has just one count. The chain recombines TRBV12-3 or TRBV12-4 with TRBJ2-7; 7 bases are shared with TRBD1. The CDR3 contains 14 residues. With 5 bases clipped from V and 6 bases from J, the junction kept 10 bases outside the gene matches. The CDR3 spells CASSQKLTGSEQYF. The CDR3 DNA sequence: TGTGCCAGCAGTCAAAAATTGACAGGGAGCGAGCAGTACTTC.

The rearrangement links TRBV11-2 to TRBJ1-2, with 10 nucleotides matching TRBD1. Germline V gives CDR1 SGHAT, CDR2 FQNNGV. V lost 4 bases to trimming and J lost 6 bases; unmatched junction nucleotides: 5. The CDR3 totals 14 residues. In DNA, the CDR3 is TGTGCCAGCAGCTCGACCGGGACAGGGGATGGCTACACCTTC. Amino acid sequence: CASSSTGTGDGYTF.

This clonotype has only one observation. The CDR3 DNA is TGTGCCAGCAGCTTAGCCTCCGGGACAGGATACTTC. Encoded protein: CASSLASGTGYF. The V and J genes are TRBV7-9 and TRBJ2-7, with 8 nucleotides matching TRBD1. This CDR3 region has 12 residues. V lost 0 bases and J lost 13; bases outside the gene matches: 5. Per the germline V gene, CDR1 is SEHNR and CDR2 is FQNEAQ (reference sequence).

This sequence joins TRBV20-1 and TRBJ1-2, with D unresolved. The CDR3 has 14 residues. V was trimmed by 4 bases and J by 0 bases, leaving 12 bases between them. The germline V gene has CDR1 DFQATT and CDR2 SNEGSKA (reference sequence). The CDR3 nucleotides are TGCAGTGCTACCCGGGCCCCTACTAACTATGGCTACACCTTC. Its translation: CSATRAPTNYGYTF.

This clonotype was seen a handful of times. The chain's CDR3 is CATSRDSWNNEQYF. The CDR3 coding sequence is TGTGCCACCAGCAGAGATTCGTGGAATAACGAGCAGTACTTC. The V and J genes are TRBV15 and TRBJ2-7; D unresolved. Germline CDR1 and CDR2: LNHNV and YYDKDF (reference sequence). This CDR3 contains 14 residues. Trimming left V 0 bases short and J 5 bases short, with 11 bases between.

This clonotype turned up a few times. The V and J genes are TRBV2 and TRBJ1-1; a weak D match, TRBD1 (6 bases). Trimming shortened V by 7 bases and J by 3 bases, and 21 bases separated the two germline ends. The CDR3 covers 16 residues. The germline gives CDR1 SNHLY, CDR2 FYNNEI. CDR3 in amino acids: CASKEAGTLGDTEAFF. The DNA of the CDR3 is TGTGCCAGCAAGGAGGCAGGGACACTGGGAGACACTGAAGCTTTCTTT. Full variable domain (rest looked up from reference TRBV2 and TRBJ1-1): EPEVTQTPSHQVTQMGQEVILRCVPISNHLYFYWYRQILGQKVEFLVSFYNNEISEKSEIFDDQFSVERPDGSNFTLKIRSTKLEDSAMYFCASKEAGTLGDTEAFFGQGTRLTVV.

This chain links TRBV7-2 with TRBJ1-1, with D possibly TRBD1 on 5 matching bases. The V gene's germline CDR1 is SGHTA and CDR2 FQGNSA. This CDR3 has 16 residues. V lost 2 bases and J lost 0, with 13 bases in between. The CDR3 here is CASSLRGETLNTEAFF. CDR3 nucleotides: TGTGCCAGCAGCTTAAGGGGTGAAACCCTGAACACTGAAGCTTTCTTT. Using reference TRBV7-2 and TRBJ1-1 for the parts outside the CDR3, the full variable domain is GAGVSQSPSNKVTEKGKDVELRCDPISGHTALYWYRQSLGQGLEFLIYFQGNSAPDKSGLPSDRFSAERTGGSVSTLTIQRTQQEDSAVYLCASSLRGETLNTEAFFGQGTRLTVV.

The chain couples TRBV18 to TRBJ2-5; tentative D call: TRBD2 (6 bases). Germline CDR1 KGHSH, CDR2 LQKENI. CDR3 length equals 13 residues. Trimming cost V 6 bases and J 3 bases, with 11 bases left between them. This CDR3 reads CASSEGLKETQYF. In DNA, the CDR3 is TGTGCCAGCTCGGAGGGCCTAAAAGAGACCCAGTACTTC.

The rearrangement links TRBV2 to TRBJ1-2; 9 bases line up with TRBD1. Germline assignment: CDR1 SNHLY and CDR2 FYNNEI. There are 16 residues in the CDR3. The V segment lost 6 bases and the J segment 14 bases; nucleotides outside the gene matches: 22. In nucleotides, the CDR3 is TGTGCCAGCAGCTTCGAGACCCCCGGGACAGGGAAAATCGTTACCTTC. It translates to CASSFETPGTGKIVTF.

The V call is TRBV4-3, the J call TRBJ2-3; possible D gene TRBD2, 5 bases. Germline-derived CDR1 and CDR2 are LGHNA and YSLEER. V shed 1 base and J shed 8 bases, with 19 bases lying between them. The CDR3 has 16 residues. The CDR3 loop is CASSQGRRRGQGTQYF. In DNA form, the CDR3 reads TGCGCCAGCAGCCAAGGGAGGCGTCGAGGGCAAGGTACGCAGTATTTT.

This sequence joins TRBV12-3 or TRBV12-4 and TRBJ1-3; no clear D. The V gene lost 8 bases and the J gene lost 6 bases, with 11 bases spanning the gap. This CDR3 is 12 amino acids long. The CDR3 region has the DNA TGTGCCAGCTCGCGGTCGGAAAACACCATATATTTT. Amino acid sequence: CASSRSENTIYF.

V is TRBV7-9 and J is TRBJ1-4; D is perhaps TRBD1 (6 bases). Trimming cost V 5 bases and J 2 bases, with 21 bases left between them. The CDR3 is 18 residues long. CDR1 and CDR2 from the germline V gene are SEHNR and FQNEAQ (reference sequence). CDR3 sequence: CASSVGLFPDSTNEKLFF. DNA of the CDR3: TGTGCCAGCAGCGTCGGACTCTTCCCGGACAGCACTAATGAAAAACTGTTTTTT.

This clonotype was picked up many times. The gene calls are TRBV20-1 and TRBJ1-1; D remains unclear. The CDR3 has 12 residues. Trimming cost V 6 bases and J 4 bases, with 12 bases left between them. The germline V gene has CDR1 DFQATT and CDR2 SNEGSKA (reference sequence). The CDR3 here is CSAHLRSTEAFF. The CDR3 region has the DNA TGCAGTGCCCACCTGAGGAGCACTGAAGCTTTCTTT.

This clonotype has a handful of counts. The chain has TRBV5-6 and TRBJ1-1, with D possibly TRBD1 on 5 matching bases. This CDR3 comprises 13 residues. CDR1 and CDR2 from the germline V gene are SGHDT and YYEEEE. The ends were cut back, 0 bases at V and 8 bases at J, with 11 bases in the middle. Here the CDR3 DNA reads TGTGCCAGCAGCTTGGGGGGATACAGGGAAGCTTTCTTT. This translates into CASSLGGYREAFF.

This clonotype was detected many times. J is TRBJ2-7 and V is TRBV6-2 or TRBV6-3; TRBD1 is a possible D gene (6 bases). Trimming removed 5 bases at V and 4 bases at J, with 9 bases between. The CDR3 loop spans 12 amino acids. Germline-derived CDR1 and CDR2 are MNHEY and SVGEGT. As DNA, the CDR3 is TGTGCCAGCAGTCCCAGGGGATACGAGCAGTACTTC. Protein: CASSPRGYEQYF.

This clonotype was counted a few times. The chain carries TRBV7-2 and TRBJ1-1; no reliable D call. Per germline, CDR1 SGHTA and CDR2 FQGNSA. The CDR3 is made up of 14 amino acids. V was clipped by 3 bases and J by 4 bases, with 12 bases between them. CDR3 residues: CASSFSSSGTEAFF. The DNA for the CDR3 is TGTGCCAGCAGCTTTAGTTCCTCCGGCACTGAAGCTTTCTTT. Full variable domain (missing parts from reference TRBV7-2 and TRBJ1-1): GAGVSQSPSNKVTEKGKDVELRCDPISGHTALYWYRQSLGQGLEFLIYFQGNSAPDKSGLPSDRFSAERTGGSVSTLTIQRTQQEDSAVYLCASSFSSSGTEAFFGQGTRLTVV.

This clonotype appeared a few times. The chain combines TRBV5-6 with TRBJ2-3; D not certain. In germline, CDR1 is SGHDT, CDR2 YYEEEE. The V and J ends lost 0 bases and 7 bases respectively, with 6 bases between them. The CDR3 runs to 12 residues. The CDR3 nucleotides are TGTGCCAGCAGCTTGGCGCCCTATACGCAGTATTTT. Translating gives CASSLAPYTQYF.

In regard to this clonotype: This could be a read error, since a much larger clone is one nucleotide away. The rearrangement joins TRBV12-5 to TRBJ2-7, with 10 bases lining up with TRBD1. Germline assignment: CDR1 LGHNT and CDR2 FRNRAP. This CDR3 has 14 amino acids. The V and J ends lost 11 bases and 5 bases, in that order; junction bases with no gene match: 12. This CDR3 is CAGENGTGENEQYF. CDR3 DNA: TGTGCTGGTGAAAATGGGACAGGGGAGAACGAGCAGTACTTC.

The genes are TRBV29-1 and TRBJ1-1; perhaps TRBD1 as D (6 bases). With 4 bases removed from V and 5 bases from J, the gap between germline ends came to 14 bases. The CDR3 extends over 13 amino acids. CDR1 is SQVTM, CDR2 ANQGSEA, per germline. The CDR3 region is CSVAIGGGTEAFF. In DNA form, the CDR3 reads TGCAGCGTTGCGATAGGGGGGGGGACTGAAGCTTTCTTT.

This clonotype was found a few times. CDR3 loop: CSVRLAGDTDTQYF. The CDR3, as DNA: TGCAGTGTTCGCCTAGCGGGCGACACAGATACGCAGTATTTT. The chain couples TRBV20-1 to TRBJ2-3; 8 bases are a match to TRBD2. The germline V gene encodes CDR1 DFQATT and CDR2 SNEGSKA (reference sequence). The length of the CDR3 is 14 residues. V shed 7 bases and J 2 bases; nucleotides not matched to a gene: 8.

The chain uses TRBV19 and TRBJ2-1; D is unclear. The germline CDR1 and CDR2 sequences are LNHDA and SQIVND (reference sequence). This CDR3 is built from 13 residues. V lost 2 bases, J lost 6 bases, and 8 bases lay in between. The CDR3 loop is CASSIFAFNEQFF. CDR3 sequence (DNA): TGTGCCAGTAGTATATTCGCCTTCAATGAGCAGTTCTTC.